Below are 27 T cell receptor beta chains sequenced from a single sample in a study of T cells in Graves' hyperthyroidism and ophthalmopathy. Amplified TCR beta CDR3 regions came from RNA transcripts. First-round RT-PCR of the TCR CDR3 relied on the HTBI primer set. TCRdb re-called the multiplex PCR reads with MiXCR, one entry per CDR3 protein. The sample lists about 400,000 distinct CDR3 sequences, about 25% occurring once. Sequencing was done on a sample of blood. These receptors all come from a man in his fifties or sixties with Graves' hyperthyroidism.

This clonotype occurred many times. Here the CDR3 DNA reads TGTGCCAGCAGCGGACTAGCGGGCCCCGGGGAGTACGAGCAGTACTTC. Translated, it gives CASSGLAGPGEYEQYF. This chain links TRBV2 with TRBJ2-7, with 11 positions matching TRBD2. Germline CDR1 SNHLY, CDR2 FYNNEI. The CDR3 covers 16 residues. V trimming: 6 bases; J trimming: 4 bases; junction bases outside the gene matches: 11.

This clonotype was observed a few times. This chain links TRBV5-1 with TRBJ2-7, with 12 bases lining up with TRBD2. From germline, CDR1 is SGHRS and CDR2 YFSETQ. This CDR3 region has 15 residues. J lost 4 bases, V lost 4 bases, and 6 bases had no gene match. The CDR3 reads CASSPGLAGVYEQYF. CDR3 nucleotide sequence: TGCGCCAGCAGCCCGGGACTAGCGGGCGTATACGAGCAGTACTTC.

The chain uses TRBV10-1 and TRBJ2-3, with 9 nucleotides matching TRBD2. Germline CDR1 reads WNHNN; CDR2 reads SYGVQD (reference sequence). CDR3 size: 15 residues. V shed 9 bases, J shed 4 bases, and the junction held 11 bases outside the gene matches. CDR3 sequence: CARETSGRGPDTQYF. In nucleotides, the CDR3 is TGCGCCAGGGAGACTAGCGGAAGAGGTCCAGATACGCAGTATTTT.

This clonotype was seen a few times. The chain recombines TRBV20-1 with TRBJ2-3; no definite D call. Trimming removed 0 bases at V and 1 base at J, with 8 bases between. Germline CDR1 is DFQATT and CDR2 is SNEGSKA (reference sequence). The CDR3 extends over 14 amino acids. CDR3 residues: CSARDNPGTDTQYF. CDR3 coding DNA: TGCAGTGCTAGAGATAATCCTGGCACAGATACGCAGTATTTT.

The rearrangement links TRBV9 to TRBJ1-2; D may be TRBD1 (5 bases). The germline V gene has CDR1 SGDLS and CDR2 YYNGEE. This CDR3 has 16 residues. V was clipped by 2 bases and J by 4 bases, with 18 bases between them. CDR3 in amino acids: CASSVDKDFGTYGYTF. DNA for the CDR3: TGTGCCAGCAGCGTGGACAAAGATTTTGGGACCTATGGCTACACCTTC. Based on the CDR3 plus reference TRBV9 and TRBJ1-2, the full variable domain is DSGVTQTPKHLITATGQRVTLRCSPRSGDLSVYWYQQSLDQGLQFLIQYYNGEERAKGNILERFSAQQFPDLHSELNLSSLELGDSALYFCASSVDKDFGTYGYTFGSGTRLTVV.

V and J are TRBV7-3 and TRBJ1-1; D is unclear. The CDR3 is 12 amino acids. Between the trimmed V and J ends, which lost 9 bases and 5 bases, there was a span of 13 bases. From germline, CDR1 is SGHTA and CDR2 FQGTGA. Here the CDR3 reads CASSGRRTEAFF. Here the CDR3 DNA reads TGTGCCAGTAGTGGGAGGCGGACTGAAGCTTTCTTT.

The chain carries TRBV5-1 and TRBJ2-5, with 9 bases lining up with TRBD2. The CDR3 is 14 amino acids. Trimming took 4 bases from V and 7 from J; bases not matched to a gene: 8. The germline V gene has CDR1 SGHRS and CDR2 YFSETQ. The CDR3 nucleotides read TGCGCCAGCAGCGGCAGCGGGAGGTTCAGGACCCAGTACTTC. Its protein is CASSGSGRFRTQYF.

The CDR3 is CASSEPPSTTYEQYF. CDR3 nucleotides: TGTGCCAGCAGTGAGCCACCTTCCACCACCTACGAGCAGTACTTC. The chain employs TRBV6-1 and TRBJ2-7; D is uncertain. Trimming removed 3 bases from V and 2 bases from J, with 14 bases in between. This CDR3 contains 15 residues. Germline values: CDR1 MNHNS, CDR2 SASEGT.

This clonotype showed up many times. V gene TRBV18 combines with J gene TRBJ1-1; no definite D call. The length of the CDR3 is 11 residues. Germline V gene sequence: CDR1 KGHSH, CDR2 LQKENI. Trimming pared 3 bases from V and 4 bases from J, leaving 3 bases between. The CDR3 is CASSPSTEAFF. CDR3 in DNA: TGTGCCAGCTCACCGAGCACTGAAGCTTTCTTT.

This clonotype was seen a few times. The V gene is TRBV18, the J gene TRBJ2-1, with unresolved D. Germline V CDR1 and CDR2: KGHSH, LQKENI. The V end lost 11 bases, the J end lost 6 bases, and 20 bases lay between the germline ends. This CDR3 region has 14 residues. The CDR3 region has the DNA TGTGCCGGCGACGCGTCGGGTGAGCGCAATGAGCAGTTCTTC. This translates into CAGDASGERNEQFF.

This clonotype has only a few counts. The chain employs TRBV2 and TRBJ1-2; 8 nucleotides line up with TRBD1. The CDR3 totals 14 residues. The V and J ends lost 3 bases and 6 bases, in that order; junction bases with no gene match: 6. The V gene's germline CDR1 is SNHLY and CDR2 FYNNEI. The CDR3 reads CASSDMQGANGYTF. DNA of the CDR3: TGTGCCAGCAGTGATATGCAGGGGGCGAATGGCTACACCTTC.

This clonotype has more than one count but fewer than ten. The chain joins TRBV13 to TRBJ1-2; a weak D match, TRBD1 (5 bases). The V gene's germline CDR1 is PRHDT and CDR2 FYEKMQ (reference sequence). The CDR3 is 12 residues long. Trimming took off 5 bases at V and 9 bases at J, with 13 bases between the two ends. CDR3 sequence reads: CASSLRTHRYTF. In DNA form, the CDR3 reads TGTGCCAGCAGCCTAAGGACACACCGCTACACCTTC. The full variable domain, with the rest looked up from reference TRBV13 and TRBJ1-2, is AAGVIQSPRHLIKEKRETATLKCYPIPRHDTVYWYQQGPGQDPQFLISFYEKMQSDKGSIPDRFSAQQFSDYHSELNMSSLELGDSALYFCASSLRTHRYTFGSGTRLTVV.

This clonotype was recorded many times. V and J are TRBV12-3 or TRBV12-4 and TRBJ1-5, with 10 bases identical to TRBD1. The J segment lost 2 bases and the V segment lost 5 bases, leaving 6 bases of the junction unmatched. This CDR3 has 16 residues. CDR3 in DNA: TGTGCCAGCAGTCGAAGGACAGGGGGTGGCAATCAGCCCCAGCATTTT. The encoded protein is CASSRRTGGGNQPQHF.

This clonotype was counted ten times or more. The chain combines TRBV2 with TRBJ2-7; D is perhaps TRBD2 (5 bases). V lost 0 bases and J 2 bases, leaving 5 bases between the germline ends. Germline V gene lookup returns CDR1 SNHLY and CDR2 FYNNEI. The CDR3 is made up of 13 amino acids. CDR3 nucleotides: TGTGCCAGCAGTGAAGCAGCGGCCTACGAGCAGTACTTC. This gives the protein CASSEAAAYEQYF.

The table lists this clonotype with many counts. V usage is TRBV2 and J usage is TRBJ1-1; 7 bases agree with TRBD1. After removal of 4 bases from V and 7 bases from J, the junction contained 12 bases not matched to a gene. CDR3 length: 15 residues. Germline V gene lookup returns CDR1 SNHLY and CDR2 FYNNEI. CDR3 DNA sequence: TGTGCCAGCAGTGCCGGCGGCAGGGGGACTGATGAAGCTTTCTTT. It is translated as CASSAGGRGTDEAFF.

The chain uses TRBV20-1 and TRBJ2-3; TRBD2 agrees at 13 bases. V was clipped by 0 bases and J by 1 base; unmatched bases: 10. This CDR3 spans 19 amino acids. Looked up from germline, CDR1 is DFQATT and CDR2 is SNEGSKA (reference sequence). CDR3 nucleotides: TGCAGTGCTAGAGATCGGGGGAAACTAGCGGGAGGGTGCACAGATACGCAGTATTTT. Encoded protein: CSARDRGKLAGGCTDTQYF.

This clonotype was counted at least ten times. The chain has TRBV11-3 and TRBJ2-1; 7 positions agree with TRBD1. Per germline, CDR1 SGHNT and CDR2 YENEEA. There are 14 residues in the CDR3. V shed 4 bases, J shed 10 bases, and the junction held 10 bases outside the gene matches. Here the CDR3 reads CASSSDRVGEEQFF. The CDR3 bases are TGTGCCAGCAGCTCCGACAGGGTGGGCGAGGAGCAGTTCTTC.

This clonotype was counted at least ten times. The chain uses TRBV3-1 and TRBJ2-5; D is unclear. V dropped 3 bases and J dropped 1 base, with 9 bases sitting between them. CDR1 is LGHDT, CDR2 YNNKEL, per germline (reference sequence). The CDR3 sequence is 14 residues long. The CDR3 protein is CASSHRGAQETQYF. The CDR3 DNA is TGTGCCAGCAGCCACCGAGGTGCCCAAGAGACCCAGTACTTC.

V gene TRBV19 combines with J gene TRBJ1-1, with TRBD1 as a possible D gene (5 bases). There are 15 residues in the CDR3. CDR1 LNHDA and CDR2 SQIVND come from the germline V gene (reference sequence). The V end was cut by 10 bases, the J end by 5 bases, with 23 bases between. This chain's CDR3 is CAIPGRRREGTEAFF. CDR3 nucleotide sequence: TGTGCCATCCCAGGGCGTCGTAGGGAGGGAACTGAAGCTTTCTTT.

The CDR3 region has the DNA TGTGCCAGCAGCTTGATGGGAGGGGAGACCCAGTACTTC. Protein sequence: CASSLMGGETQYF. The gene calls are TRBV7-6 and TRBJ2-5; 7 bases line up with TRBD2. The CDR3 runs 13 residues. Germline V gene sequence: CDR1 SGHVS, CDR2 FNYEAQ. The V segment lost 3 bases and the J segment 5 bases; nucleotides outside the gene matches: 3. Based on the CDR3 plus reference TRBV7-6 and TRBJ2-5, the full variable domain is GAGVSQSPRYKVTKRGQDVALRCDPISGHVSLYWYRQALGQGPEFLTYFNYEAQQDKSGLPNDRFSAERPEGSISTLTIQRTEQRDSAMYRCASSLMGGETQYFGPGTRLLVL.

This clonotype was seen more than once but under ten times. The chain joins TRBV20-1 to TRBJ2-7; the match to TRBD1 covers 7 bases. With V trimmed by 3 bases and J by 2 bases, 7 bases remained unmatched. The CDR3 is 14 amino acids. Germline V gene lookup returns CDR1 DFQATT and CDR2 SNEGSKA (reference sequence). In nucleotides, the CDR3 is TGCAGTGCTAGTCCCGGGACAGCGACCTACGAGCAGTACTTC. It encodes CSASPGTATYEQYF.

This clonotype has only a few counts. V is TRBV24-1 and J is TRBJ2-2; no reliable D call. Deletions cut 8 bases from V and 2 bases from J, with 8 bases between. The CDR3 has 13 amino acids. Germline CDR1 reads KGHDR; CDR2 reads SFDVKD. The CDR3: CATMLPNTGELFF. CDR3 nucleotides: TGTGCCACCATGCTCCCAAACACCGGGGAGCTGTTTTTT.

This clonotype was seen a handful of times. The chain has TRBV6-1 and TRBJ2-6; D is undetermined. The V gene lost 8 bases and the J gene lost 6 bases, with 11 bases spanning the gap. The CDR3 spans 13 residues. From germline, CDR1 is MNHNS and CDR2 SASEGT. CDR3 residues: CASYPAEANVLTF. CDR3 nucleotide sequence: TGTGCCAGCTACCCTGCGGAGGCCAACGTCCTGACTTTC.

The chain employs TRBV18 and TRBJ1-2; no firm D call. Deletions cut 2 bases from V and 6 bases from J, with 13 bases between. The CDR3 has 14 amino acids. CDR1 is KGHSH and CDR2 is LQKENI in the germline V gene. CDR3 DNA: TGTGCCAGCTCACCATCCGCTAGGAGTCATGGCTACACCTTC. Amino acid sequence: CASSPSARSHGYTF.

Ten or more counts support this clonotype. The CDR3 DNA reads as TGTGCCAGCAGTTTAGTGAGCGGGGATTACAATGAGCAGTTCTTC. Protein product: CASSLVSGDYNEQFF. The genes are TRBV12-3 or TRBV12-4 and TRBJ2-1; 7 bases match TRBD2. This CDR3 contains 15 residues. The trim removed 1 base at V and 4 bases at J, leaving 4 bases unmatched.

Worth noting for this clonotype: A junction end diverges from the germline sequence, so it may reflect a read error. V usage is TRBV20-1 and J usage is TRBJ2-3; no reliable D call. The V gene's germline CDR1 is DFQATT and CDR2 SNEGSKA (reference sequence). The CDR3 consists of 15 residues. The CDR3 reads CSARASVLYTDMQYF. As DNA, the CDR3 is TGCAGTGCTAGAGCGTCGGTCCTTTACACAGATATGCAGTATTTT.

This clonotype was seen only a few times. The chain has TRBV29-1 and TRBJ1-4; D might be TRBD1 (5 bases). V was clipped by 0 bases and J by 7 bases, with 21 bases between them. Germline V gene data show CDR1 as SQVTM and CDR2 as ANQGSEA. The CDR3 runs 17 residues. CDR3 nucleotides: TGCAGCGTTGAAGAACCTCTTGTTAGGGGAGGTGGTGAAAAACTGTTTTTT. Amino acid sequence: CSVEEPLVRGGGEKLFF.